This TCR beta chain was observed in a study of cytomegalovirus exposure and HLA in healthy donors. Primers included in the PCR were 60 Vbeta and 13 Jbeta primers. As handled by the study authors: An analysis that came later counted 80 million or so unique TCR beta chains, roughly 11 million shared. Data came from immunoSEQ multiplex PCR; TCRdb stores just in-frame clones and leaves some out. V, J and clone size derive from that table, while D and trimming were established from the DNA sequence. Among approximately 150,000 clones listed, roughly three quarters were seen once. The germline V gene encodes CDR1 SEHNR and CDR2 FQNEAQ (reference sequence). Trimming cost V 3 bases and J 8 bases, with 7 bases left between them. The length of the CDR3 is 11 residues. Study-level results: A later analysis found most CMV-associated TCR beta chains apparently HLA-restricted.

Comments on this clone: Its antigen is not identified.

The chain uses TRBV7-9 and TRBJ1-1; D gene unclear. Specimen: PBMCs. This TCR was sampled from a woman aged 40 to 50 in good health and CMV-seropositive. CDR3 sequence: CASSFSPEAFF. In DNA, the CDR3 is TGTGCCAGCAGCTTTAGCCCCGAAGCTTTCTTT.